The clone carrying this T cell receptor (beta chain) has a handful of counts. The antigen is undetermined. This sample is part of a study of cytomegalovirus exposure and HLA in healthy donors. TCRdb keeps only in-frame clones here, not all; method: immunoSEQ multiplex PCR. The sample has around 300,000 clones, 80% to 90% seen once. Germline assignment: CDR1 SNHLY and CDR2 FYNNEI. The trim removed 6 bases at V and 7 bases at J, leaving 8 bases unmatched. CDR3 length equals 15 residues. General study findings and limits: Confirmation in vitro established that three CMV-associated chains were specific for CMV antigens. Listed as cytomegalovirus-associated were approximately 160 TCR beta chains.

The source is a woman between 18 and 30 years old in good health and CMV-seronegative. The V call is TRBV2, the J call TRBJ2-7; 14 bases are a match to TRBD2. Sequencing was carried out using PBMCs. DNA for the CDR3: TGTGCCAGCAGCCTCGGACTAGCGGGAGGAGTTGAGCAGTACTTC. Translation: CASSLGLAGGVEQYF.